Shown below are 29 T cell receptor beta chains from a single sample sequenced in a study of vaccination effects on CD4 cells after COVID-19. Clones were read by immunoSEQ multiplex PCR, and TCRdb kept only the in-frame ones, dropping some. The sample holds tens of thousands of clones, approximately 78% seen once. The antigens for these receptors are not known. Sequencing followed a ViraFEST assay step that expanded antigen-specific CD4+ T cells with viral peptide pools. Following culture for approximately ten days, CD4+ T cells were isolated. Two doses of either BNT162b2 or mRNA-1273 were given to each participant. The sample here was CD4+ T cells from PBMCs cultured with HCoV-NL63 spike peptides, taken after COVID-19 vaccination. Every receptor here comes from a human donor who received a COVID-19 vaccine. Some clones in this sample may be carry-over from other donors' samples.

The chain combines TRBV18 with TRBJ1-2; TRBD1 matches at 8 bases. J lost 0 bases, V lost 0 bases, and 6 bases had no gene match. CDR3 size: 17 residues. Germline assignment: CDR1 KGHSH and CDR2 LQKENI. CDR3 amino acids: CASSPPKGQGPNYGYTF. The CDR3 nucleotides read TGTGCCAGCTCACCACCCAAAGGACAGGGCCCTAACTATGGCTACACCTTC.

The table lists this clone with a count of one. This chain connects TRBV6-1 to TRBJ2-7; no firm D call. Germline values: CDR1 MNHNS, CDR2 SASEGT. CDR3 size: 16 residues. Between the trimmed V and J ends, which lost 1 base and 0 bases, there was a span of 13 bases. In nucleotides, the CDR3 is TGTGCCAGCAGTGAAGGTAGAGGACGGAGCTCCTACGAGCAGTACGTC. Its protein product is CASSEGRGRSSYEQYV.

In this sample, this clone turned up a few times. The V gene is TRBV24-1, the J gene TRBJ2-1, with TRBD2 as a possible D gene (6 bases). Trimming removed 7 bases from V and 4 bases from J, with 7 bases in between. Looked up from germline, CDR1 is KGHDR and CDR2 is SFDVKD. The CDR3 contains 12 residues. Here the CDR3 DNA reads TGTGCCACCAGCCGGGAGTACAATGAGCAGTTCTTC. This translates into CATSREYNEQFF.

The chain uses TRBV3-1 (or the pseudogene TRBV3-2) and TRBJ1-1, with 11 nucleotides matching TRBD1. The CDR3 loop spans 16 amino acids. V gave up 4 bases and J gave up 3 bases; unmatched junction bases: 7. Germline V gene lookup returns CDR1 LGHDT and CDR2 YNNKEL (reference sequence). The CDR3: CASSPRTGGSDTEAFF. CDR3 DNA sequence: TGTGCCAGCAGCCCTAGGACAGGGGGCTCGGACACTGAAGCTTTCTTT.

J is TRBJ2-7 and V is TRBV14, with D perhaps being TRBD1 or TRBD2 (6 bases each). CDR1 is SGHDN, CDR2 FVKESK, per germline. V lost 0 bases and J 0 bases, leaving 15 bases between the germline ends. CDR3 length: 17 residues. CDR3 sequence: CASSQDNGGPSSYEQYV. CDR3 in DNA: TGTGCCAGCAGCCAAGATAATGGGGGGCCGAGCTCCTACGAGCAGTACGTC.

The V call is TRBV5-1, the J call TRBJ2-5, with D tentatively TRBD2 (6 bases). The CDR3 loop spans 16 amino acids. The V and J ends lost 4 bases and 0 bases respectively, with 16 bases between them. CDR1 is SGHRS, CDR2 YFSETQ, per germline. DNA of the CDR3: TGCGCCAGCAGCCTGGGGGGACTCCAGTACCAAGAGACCCAGTACTTC. Translated: CASSLGGLQYQETQYF.

This chain connects TRBV12-3 or TRBV12-4 to TRBJ2-5; D is unclear. The CDR3 length is 13 residues. The V end was cut by 7 bases, the J end by 3 bases, with 12 bases between. CDR3 protein: CASNAWTEETQYF. In nucleotides, the CDR3 is TGTGCCAGCAACGCCTGGACGGAAGAGACCCAGTACTTC.

The CDR3 loop is CASSQLHSLAGGRNEQFF. The CDR3 DNA reads TGTGCCAGCAGCCAACTACATTCACTAGCGGGGGGGCGCAATGAGCAGTTCTTC. The rearrangement joins TRBV4-2 to TRBJ2-1; 13 bases map to TRBD2. Germline V gives CDR1 LGHNA, CDR2 YNFKEQ. The CDR3 contains 18 residues. After removal of 2 bases from V and 6 bases from J, the junction contained 10 bases not matched to a gene.

The chain carries TRBV5-1 and TRBJ2-3; 10 bases match TRBD1. Trimming at V came to 0 bases and at J to 1 base, leaving 2 bases not matched to a gene. From germline, CDR1 is SGHRS and CDR2 YFSETQ. The CDR3 length is 16 residues. The DNA of the CDR3 is TGCGCCAGCAGCTTGGGCGGGACAGGGGGCACAGATACGCAGTATTTT. This sequence encodes CASSLGGTGGTDTQYF.

This clone has just a few counts. This rearrangement joins TRBV5-1 to TRBJ1-6, with D unclear. Trimming stripped 1 base from V and 6 bases from J, with 5 bases between. CDR3 size: 13 residues. Germline lookup yields CDR1 SGHRS and CDR2 YFSETQ. The CDR3 DNA reads as TGCGCCAGCAGCTTGCTGACTAATTCACCCCTCCACTTT. This translates into CASSLLTNSPLHF.

J is TRBJ2-3 and V is TRBV12-3 or TRBV12-4; the D is unclear. V lost 3 bases and J lost 10, with 8 bases in between. This CDR3 spans 11 amino acids. CDR3 bases: TGTGCCAGCAGTTTTTACGAGGCGCAGTATTTT. It specifies CASSFYEAQYF.

The CDR3 here is CASVGLRDRTEAFF. For the CDR3, the DNA is TGTGCCAGCGTAGGCTTGAGGGACCGCACTGAAGCTTTCTTT. This chain joins TRBV28 and TRBJ1-1; D perhaps matches TRBD1 (5 bases). Between the trimmed V and J ends, which lost 8 bases and 4 bases, there was a span of 17 bases. Germline values: CDR1 MDHEN, CDR2 SYDVKM. The CDR3 runs 14 residues.

The rearrangement links TRBV19 to TRBJ2-7; perhaps D is TRBD1 or TRBD2 (7 bases each). CDR3 length equals 12 residues. Germline V gene lookup returns CDR1 LNHDA and CDR2 SQIVND (reference sequence). For the CDR3, the DNA is TGTGCCAGTAGTATCCGACCGGCAGGGGGGGCCGTC. This sequence encodes CASSIRPAGGAV.

This clone was seen a few times. The CDR3 sequence is CASSLIHRETQYF. CDR3 DNA: TGTGCCAGCAGCTTAATTCACAGAGAGACCCAGTACTTC. The gene calls are TRBV7-3 and TRBJ2-5; no reliable D call. The CDR3 totals 13 residues. The germline gives CDR1 SGHTA, CDR2 FQGTGA. The germline V and J ends were trimmed by 1 base and 4 bases, with 7 bases remaining between them.

This clone appeared once. The rearrangement links TRBV11-3 to TRBJ1-2; D uncertain. V was cut by 3 bases and J by 5 bases, with 7 bases left in between. Germline values: CDR1 SGHNT, CDR2 YENEEA. The CDR3 spans 12 residues. CDR3 DNA sequence: TGTGCCAGCAGCTTTCGGTTATATGGCTACACCTTC. Protein product: CASSFRLYGYTF.

The V gene is TRBV30, the J gene TRBJ1-1, with D possibly being TRBD1 (5 bases). Trimming took off 2 bases at V and 4 bases at J, with 14 bases between the two ends. Germline lookup yields CDR1 GTSNPN and CDR2 SVGIG (reference sequence). The CDR3 sequence is 14 residues long. Here the CDR3 DNA reads TGTGCCTGGAGTCTATTCTCTGGGGGCACTGAAGCTTTCTTT. Its translation: CAWSLFSGGTEAFF.

This clone appeared a few times. The chain combines TRBV18 with TRBJ1-6; D is uncertain. Germline loops: CDR1 KGHSH, CDR2 LQKENI. This CDR3 has 12 residues. Trimming removed 6 bases from V and 11 bases from J, with 11 bases in between. The CDR3 sequence is CASSDGLAPLHF. The CDR3 DNA is TGTGCCAGCTCGGACGGGCTAGCACCCCTCCACTTT.

The chain employs TRBV5-1 and TRBJ2-3; a weak D match, TRBD2 (5 bases). V lost 1 base and J 2 bases, leaving 11 bases between the germline ends. Per the germline V gene, CDR1 is SGHRS and CDR2 is YFSETQ. The CDR3 is 15 residues long. The CDR3 region is CASSLTGELTDTQYF. In nucleotides, the CDR3 is TGCGCCAGCAGCTTGACCGGGGAGCTCACAGATACGCAGTATTTT. Using reference TRBV5-1 and TRBJ2-3 for the parts outside the CDR3, the full variable domain is KAGVTQTPRYLIKTRGQQVTLSCSPISGHRSVSWYQQTPGQGLQFLFEYFSETQRNKGNFPGRFSGRQFSNSRSEMNVSTLELGDSALYLCASSLTGELTDTQYFGPGTRLTVL.

The chain carries TRBV7-9 and TRBJ2-5, with D perhaps being TRBD1 or TRBD2 (5 bases each). The V gene lost 5 bases and the J gene lost 0 bases, with 13 bases spanning the gap. CDR3 length: 15 residues. The germline gives CDR1 SEHNR, CDR2 FQNEAQ (reference sequence). The CDR3 DNA is TGTGCCAGCAGCGTTACCGGGACCAACCAAGAGACCCAGTACTTC. This gives the protein CASSVTGTNQETQYF. Full variable domain (remainder filled in from reference TRBV7-9 and TRBJ2-5): DTGVSQNPRHKITKRGQNVTFRCDPISEHNRLYWYRQTLGQGPEFLTYFQNEAQLEKSRLLSDRFSAERPKGSFSTLEIQRTEQGDSAMYLCASSVTGTNQETQYFGPGTRLLVL.

This chain connects TRBV18 to TRBJ2-7; TRBD1 aligns across 8 bases. V lost 4 bases and J lost 6; bases outside the gene matches: 14. The V gene's germline CDR1 is KGHSH and CDR2 LQKENI. The CDR3 loop spans 16 amino acids. The CDR3: CASSQSRQGAHLEQYV. The DNA of the CDR3 is TGTGCCAGCTCACAGAGTCGCCAGGGGGCGCATCTCGAGCAGTACGTC.

This rearrangement joins TRBV12-3 or TRBV12-4 to TRBJ1-1; D remains unclear. Trimming left V 2 bases short and J 1 base short, with 5 bases between. The CDR3 has 13 residues. The CDR3 region has the DNA TGTGCCAGCAGTTTAATGAGGAACACTGAAGCTTTCTTT. Its translation is CASSLMRNTEAFF.

The genes are TRBV9 and TRBJ1-6; no firm D call. There are 19 residues in the CDR3. The germline CDR1 and CDR2 sequences are SGDLS and YYNGEE. Trimming cost V 0 bases and J 0 bases, with 16 bases left between them. The CDR3: CASSVDIGRSSSYNSPLHF. The CDR3 coding sequence is TGTGCCAGCAGCGTAGATATCGGTCGAAGTAGCTCCTATAATTCACCCCTCCACTTT. Full variable domain (outside the CDR3, taken from reference TRBV9 and TRBJ1-6): DSGVTQTPKHLITATGQRVTLRCSPRSGDLSVYWYQQSLDQGLQFLIQYYNGEERAKGNILERFSAQQFPDLHSELNLSSLELGDSALYFCASSVDIGRSSSYNSPLHFGNGTRLTVT.

The J gene is TRBJ2-3, the V gene TRBV18, with D uncertain. CDR3 size: 15 residues. Trimming took 1 base from V and 2 from J, leaving 10 bases between them. Germline-derived CDR1 and CDR2 are KGHSH and LQKENI. The CDR3 nucleotides are TGTGCCAGCTCACCACACGGTACTATCACAGATACGCAGTATTTT. The encoded protein is CASSPHGTITDTQYF. Drawing the rest from reference TRBV18 and TRBJ2-3, the complete variable domain is NAGVMQNPRHLVRRRGQEARLRCSPMKGHSHVYWYRQLPEEGLKFMVYLQKENIIDESGMPKERFSAEFPKEGPSILRIQQVVRGDSAAYFCASSPHGTITDTQYFGPGTRLTVL.

The J gene is TRBJ1-1, the V gene TRBV29-1; D ambiguous. The germline gives CDR1 SQVTM, CDR2 ANQGSEA. The CDR3 length is 11 residues. With 1 base removed from V and 10 bases from J, the gap between germline ends came to 10 bases. The CDR3 loop is CSVEAGVGAFF. In DNA, the CDR3 is TGCAGCGTTGAAGCCGGGGTGGGAGCTTTCTTT.

The chain recombines TRBV2 with TRBJ2-3, with a possible D match to TRBD2 (5 bases). The CDR3 consists of 14 residues. CDR1 is SNHLY and CDR2 is FYNNEI in the germline V gene. V lost 6 bases and J 2 bases, leaving 12 bases between the germline ends. The DNA for the CDR3 is TGTGCCAGCAGGAGAGAGCGGAACACAGATACGCAGTATTTT. Translation: CASRRERNTDTQYF.

The chain employs TRBV4-3 and TRBJ2-1; D possibly corresponds to TRBD1 (5 bases). This CDR3 is 16 amino acids long. The germline V gene has CDR1 LGHNA and CDR2 YSLEER. The ends were cut back, 0 bases at V and 2 bases at J, with 11 bases in the middle. CDR3 DNA sequence: TGCGCCAGCAGCCAAGATCTACAGGCAGCCTACAATGAGCAGTTCTTC. Protein sequence: CASSQDLQAAYNEQFF.

The rearrangement links TRBV6-5 to TRBJ1-5; TRBD1 is a possible D gene (5 bases). V lost 8 bases, J lost 4 bases, and 18 bases lay in between. From germline, CDR1 is MNHEY and CDR2 SVGAGI. This CDR3 is 15 amino acids long. CDR3 protein: CASRSRGTFNQPQHF. The CDR3 region has the DNA TGTGCCAGCCGATCTAGGGGCACATTTAATCAGCCCCAGCATTTT.

The rearrangement joins TRBV11-3 to TRBJ2-5; D possibly uses TRBD1 or TRBD2 (5 bases each). V lost 5 bases to trimming and J lost 5 bases, with 18 bases between them. Germline assignment: CDR1 SGHNT and CDR2 YENEEA. The CDR3 length is 15 residues. CDR3 sequence reads: CASSRAGTQGETQYF. Written as DNA, the CDR3 is TGTGCCAGCAGCCGGGCCGGGACCCAAGGGGAGACCCAGTACTTC.

This chain joins TRBV11-2 and TRBJ2-3, with D possibly matching TRBD1 (6 bases). CDR1 and CDR2 (germline): SGHAT, FQNNGV. The CDR3 length is 16 residues. V was pared by 1 base and J by 0 bases, with 11 bases between. The CDR3 loop is CASSLGTGTSTDTQYF. The CDR3 DNA reads as TGTGCCAGCAGCTTAGGGACCGGGACAAGCACAGATACGCAGTATTTT.